The 9 T cell receptor beta chains listed next were all sequenced from one sample in a study of blood T cells in healthy people across ages. The authors ran a second PCR of 7 to 11 cycles using a sample-barcoded 5' primer and a J-beta primer mix. One entry per CDR3 protein results from TCRdb running MiXCR on the 5' RACE reads. Among about 800,000 distinct CDR3 sequences listed, around a quarter were seen once. These same data were also listed under a study on T cells of mothers and their children.

Specimen: blood. The source is a boy aged 5-17 years in good health.

This clonotype has a count of ten or more. The CDR3 here is CASSLVGTGANVLTF. CDR3 DNA sequence: TGTGCCAGCAGCTTAGTTGGTACTGGGGCCAACGTCCTGACTTTC. This chain joins TRBV7-2 and TRBJ2-6, with D unresolved. CDR1 SGHTA and CDR2 FQGNSA come from the germline V gene. V was cut by 1 base and J by 2 bases, with 6 bases left in between. There are 15 residues in the CDR3.

V and J are TRBV20-1 and TRBJ2-1, with D tentatively TRBD1 (5 bases). Germline assignment: CDR1 DFQATT and CDR2 SNEGSKA (reference sequence). This CDR3 contains 17 residues. Trimming left V 4 bases short and J 3 bases short, with 22 bases between. CDR3 nucleotides: TGCAGTGCTATTCATAATCCCGTTGACAGTCTCTACAATGAGCAGTTCTTC. Its translation: CSAIHNPVDSLYNEQFF.

The sample holds one count of this clonotype. The chain's CDR3 is CASSLGGPYSNQPQHF. In DNA form, the CDR3 reads TGTGCCAGCAGTTTGGGTGGGCCCTATAGCAATCAGCCCCAGCATTTT. The chain has TRBV6-6 and TRBJ1-5; D gene ambiguous. The CDR3 contains 16 residues. Germline values: CDR1 MNHNY, CDR2 SVGAGI (reference sequence). V lost 4 bases, J lost 0 bases, and 13 bases lay in between.

About this clonotype itself: One end of the junction is discordant with germline, which a read error may explain. V and J are TRBV6-1 and TRBJ1-3, with D hard to call. The CDR3 runs 15 residues. Germline V CDR1 and CDR2: MNHNS, SASEGT. The CDR3 loop is CASSQDFNSGNTIYF. The CDR3 DNA reads TGTGCCAGCAGCCAAGACTTCAACTCTGGAAACACCATATACTTT.

This clonotype has a handful of counts. V is TRBV28 and J is TRBJ2-4, with 9 bases matching TRBD1. CDR3 length: 15 residues. V lost 5 bases to trimming and J lost 6 bases; unmatched junction nucleotides: 8. Germline lookup yields CDR1 MDHEN and CDR2 SYDVKM. The CDR3 here is CASSLPPGQGNIQYF. The CDR3 coding sequence is TGTGCCAGCAGTCTCCCACCGGGACAGGGAAACATTCAGTACTTC.

This clonotype has a handful of counts. The V call is TRBV27, the J call TRBJ1-2; D remains unclear. This CDR3 spans 15 amino acids. CDR1 is MNHEY, CDR2 SMNVEV, per germline (reference sequence). V was trimmed by 5 bases and J by 3 bases, leaving 16 bases between them. For the CDR3, the DNA is TGTGCCAGCAGTACGATGAACGGGGAGGACTATGGCTACACCTTC. Its translation is CASSTMNGEDYGYTF.

The chain joins TRBV6-2 or TRBV6-3 to TRBJ2-7; maybe TRBD2 (5 bases). There are 14 residues in the CDR3. Trimming left V 6 bases short and J 0 bases short, with 12 bases between. Germline V lookup: CDR1 MNHEY, CDR2 SVGEGT. The CDR3: CASRYGEPSYEQYF. CDR3 nucleotides: TGTGCCAGCAGGTACGGGGAGCCCTCCTACGAGCAGTACTTC.

This clonotype was seen a few times. The J gene is TRBJ1-1, the V gene TRBV6-2 or TRBV6-3; 7 nucleotides agree with TRBD1. Germline-derived CDR1 and CDR2 are MNHEY and SVGEGT. V lost 7 bases and J lost 5; bases outside the gene matches: 10. The CDR3 consists of 14 residues. CDR3 region: CASNQDRLLTEAFF. CDR3 nucleotide sequence: TGTGCCAGCAACCAGGACAGGCTCCTGACTGAAGCTTTCTTT.

This clonotype was seen a few times. The rearrangement uses TRBV12-3 or TRBV12-4 and TRBJ2-3; the D gene could be TRBD1 or TRBD2 (5 bases each). The CDR3 length is 14 residues. The germline V and J ends were trimmed by 7 bases and 7 bases, with 18 bases remaining between them. The CDR3 DNA reads TGTGCCAGCACCCTCCGGGACGGTCGATATACGCAGTATTTT. Translation: CASTLRDGRYTQYF.